This TCR beta chain was recorded in a study of PD-1 blockade in classical Hodgkin lymphoma. Sequencing was performed with immunoSEQ multiplex PCR; in TCRdb, only in-frame clones are kept and a portion is missing. The table has roughly 8,100 clones, roughly 90% seen once. The CDR3 loop spans 11 amino acids. Germline CDR1 is SGHAT and CDR2 is FQNNGV. V lost 5 bases, J lost 3 bases, and 4 bases lay in between. After autologous stem cell transplantation all patients relapsed, and prior brentuximab vedotin exposure differed between cohorts. Magnetic depletion of unwanted cells isolated CD4+ T cells from thawed PBMCs.

This clonotype was obtained from a human donor with classical Hodgkin lymphoma. The chain has TRBV11-2 and TRBJ1-1; no reliable D call. Sequenced material: CD4+ T cells from blood, taken at baseline. Here the CDR3 DNA reads TGTGCCAGCAGCCCCTACACTGAAGCTTTCTTT. This sequence encodes CASSPYTEAFF. The full variable domain, rest sourced from reference TRBV11-2 and TRBJ1-1, is EAGVAQSPRYKIIEKRQSVAFWCNPISGHATLYWYQQILGQGPKLLIQFQNNGVVDDSQLPKDRFSAERLKGVDSTLKIQPAKLEDSAVYLCASSPYTEAFFGQGTRLTVV.